This T cell receptor beta chain originates from a study of blood T cell repertoires in COVID-19. Study-level background: From the United States, Italy and Spain came samples of acute and convalescent COVID-19. T cells, B-cell-depleted T cells, or PBMCs supplied cDNA or gDNA.

Original handling: From reference gene primer amplification, estimates of nucleated cell counts were derived. Sequencing used immunoSEQ multiplex PCR; TCRdb keeps in-frame clones, though not all of them. V and J calls plus clone size are reproduced from that table; the DNA served to infer D and trimming. The sample gives 200,000 to 250,000 clones, approximately 83% of which show up once; around 7.2% is in the top ten. Trimming shortened V by 6 bases and J by 7 bases, and 18 bases separated the two germline ends. The CDR3 contains 15 residues. The V gene's germline CDR1 is SNHLY and CDR2 FYNNEI. The chain is built from TRBV2 and TRBJ2-2, with D maybe TRBD1 (7 bases). The sample comprised peripheral blood. The sequence derives from a woman in her forties or fifties with acute or convalescent COVID-19. The CDR3 DNA reads as TGTGCCAGCAGACTACCCCAGGGGGGCTTCGGGGAGCTGTTTTTT. It codes for CASRLPQGGFGELFF.